This T cell receptor beta chain derives from a study of T cell repertoires in cytomegalovirus infection. Study-level information: In public TCR beta signatures, there were indications of both CMV infection and matching HLA type.

Whole-study results and caveats: Dominating the ex vivo response were HLA-C-restricted CMV-specific TCR beta clonotypes.

On this clonotype itself: The antigen is unknown.

TCRdb recomputed calls from the reads with MiXCR, one row per CDR3 protein. The table has more than 400,000 distinct CDR3 sequences, 26% seen once. J lost 8 bases, V lost 5 bases, and 10 bases had no gene match. CDR3 length equals 15 residues. Germline V gene lookup returns CDR1 MNHEY and CDR2 SVGEGT. Sequenced material: PBMCs. This clonotype was obtained from a human donor in good health (CMV status not recorded). Some clones in this sample may be carry-over from other donors' samples. J is TRBJ2-1 and V is TRBV6-2 or TRBV6-3; 9 nucleotides agree with TRBD2. CDR3 loop: CASSEPVAGAHEQFF. CDR3 bases: TGTGCCAGCAGTGAGCCCGTAGCGGGAGCCCATGAGCAGTTCTTC.